This is a list of T cell receptor beta chains from one sample in a study of blood T cell repertoires in COVID-19. TCRdb's copy holds only in-frame clones and misses some; the assay was immunoSEQ multiplex PCR. The sample shows 400,000 or so clones, approximately 91% of them seen only once. Sequencing was performed on peripheral blood. The source of these receptors is a woman between 40 and 55 years old with COVID-19, enrolled during active disease. Both conserved end residues are trimmed from each CDR3. D genes are given only for firm matches.

>TRBD2|TRBJ2-7|TRBV23-1
ASSHPGLGYEQY
>-|TRBJ1-1|TRBV7-3
ASSPKGGGRANTEAF
>TRBD1|TRBJ2-7|TRBV30
AWRHPGGAGNEQY
>TRBD1|TRBJ1-1|TRBV11-1
ASRDRDTEAF
>TRBD2|TRBJ2-3|TRBV29-1
SVEAGSGRAEGTDTQY
>TRBD1|TRBJ1-6|TRBV7-9
ASSLDRANSPLH
>-|TRBJ1-5|TRBV6-4
ASSETLMTVIYSNQPQH
>-|TRBJ2-2|TRBV11-2
ASSLIGGQAGGELF
>-|TRBJ2-5|TRBV18
ASSPRGVETQY
>-|TRBJ2-4|TRBV5-6
ASSLGAGGNIQY
>TRBD1|TRBJ2-7|TRBV5-1
ASSFPGQRYEQY
>-|TRBJ2-2|TRBV5-1
ASGPGIGLNTGELF
>TRBD1|TRBJ1-4|TRBV18
ASSPRDSEKLF
>-|TRBJ2-3|TRBV12-3/TRBV12-4
ASRQQGVDTQY
>-|TRBJ1-5|TRBV19
ASSIRNSNQPQH
>TRBD1|TRBJ2-7|TRBV7-6
ASSPKGQANPYEQY
>TRBD2|TRBJ2-7|TRBV19
ASSPWTSGRYEQY
>-|TRBJ2-7|TRBV3-1/TRBV3-2
ASSRDFSYSYEQY
>-|TRBJ1-2|TRBV4-1
ASRNMKGKVYGYT
>TRBD1|TRBJ1-4|TRBV6-5
ASSTDRDEKLF
>TRBD2|TRBJ2-3|TRBV6-1
ASSEGLATDTQY
>TRBD2|TRBJ2-7|TRBV6-5
ASSPWTSGNEQY
>TRBD1|TRBJ2-1|TRBV19
ASSTSGTGGHLFWRNEQF
>-|TRBJ1-1|TRBV7-3
ASSQEMNTEAF
>TRBD1|TRBJ2-1|TRBV7-6
ASSAFGQGAGEQF
>-|TRBJ1-2|TRBV18
ASSVDRDFNYGYT
>-|TRBJ2-2|TRBV5-1
ASRSNGATGELF
>-|TRBJ1-1|TRBV11-2
ASTDGGRSEAF
>TRBD1|TRBJ2-7|TRBV7-2
ASSLPKRDSPYEQY
>-|TRBJ1-2|TRBV12-3/TRBV12-4
ASSFASDYGYT
>TRBD1|TRBJ1-2|TRBV3-1/TRBV3-2
ASRPTDRGYGYT
>-|TRBJ2-6|TRBV19
ASSSPSEPGANVLT
>TRBD1|TRBJ1-2|TRBV7-8
ASSLGGQGVNT
>TRBD1|TRBJ1-1|TRBV5-3
ARSLGQGGTEAF
>TRBD1|TRBJ2-3|TRBV6-5
ASRPGQDTTDTQY
>TRBD1|TRBJ1-6|TRBV5-4
ASSKGDRSSYNSPLH
>-|TRBJ1-1|TRBV7-6
ASSLAARGTEAF
>TRBD1|TRBJ1-5|TRBV28
ASSPSRDSLH
>TRBD2|TRBJ2-3|TRBV19
ASSTTAGGFTDTQY
>-|TRBJ1-6|TRBV30
AWSVQAVNNSPLH
>-|TRBJ1-2|TRBV16
ASSRGGQGNYGYT
>-|TRBJ1-5|TRBV25-1
ASAAGGVNQPQH
>-|TRBJ1-2|TRBV19
ASSISRLPNYGYT
>-|TRBJ2-7|TRBV19
ASSIEGSSGAFSYEQY
>-|TRBJ1-2|TRBV6-2/TRBV6-3
ASSYSSFGYT